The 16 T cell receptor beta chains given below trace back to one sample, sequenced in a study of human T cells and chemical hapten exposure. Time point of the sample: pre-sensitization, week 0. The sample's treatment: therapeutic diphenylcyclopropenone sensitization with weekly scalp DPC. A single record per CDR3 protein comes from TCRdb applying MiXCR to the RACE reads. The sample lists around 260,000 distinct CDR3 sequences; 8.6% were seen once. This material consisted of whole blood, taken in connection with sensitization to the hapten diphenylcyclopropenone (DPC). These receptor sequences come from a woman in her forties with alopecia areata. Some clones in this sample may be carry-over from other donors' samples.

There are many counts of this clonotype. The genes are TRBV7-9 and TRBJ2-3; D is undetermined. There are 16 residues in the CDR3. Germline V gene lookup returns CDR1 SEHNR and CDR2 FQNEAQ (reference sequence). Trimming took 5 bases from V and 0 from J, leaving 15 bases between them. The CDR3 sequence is CASSPEPRGSTDTQYF. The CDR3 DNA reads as TGTGCCAGCAGCCCCGAGCCCCGCGGAAGCACAGATACGCAGTATTTT.

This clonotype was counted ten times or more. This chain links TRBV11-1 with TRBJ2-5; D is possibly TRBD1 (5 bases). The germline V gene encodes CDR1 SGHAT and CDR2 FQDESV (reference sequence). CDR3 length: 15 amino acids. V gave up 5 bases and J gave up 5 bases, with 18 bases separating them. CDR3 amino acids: CASSPVGHTYETQYF. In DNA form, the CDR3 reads TGTGCCAGCAGCCCCGTGGGGCATACCTACGAGACCCAGTACTTC. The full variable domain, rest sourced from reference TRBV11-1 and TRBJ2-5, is EAEVAQSPRYKITEKSQAVAFWCDPISGHATLYWYRQILGQGPELLVQFQDESVVDDSQLPKDRFSAERLKGVDSTLKIQPAELGDSAMYLCASSPVGHTYETQYFGPGTRLLVL.

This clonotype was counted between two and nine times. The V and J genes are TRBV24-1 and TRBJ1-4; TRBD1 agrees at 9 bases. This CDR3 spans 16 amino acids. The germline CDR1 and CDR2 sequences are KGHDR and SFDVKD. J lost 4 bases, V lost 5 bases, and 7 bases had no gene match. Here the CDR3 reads CATSASGTGINEKLFF. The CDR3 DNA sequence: TGTGCCACCAGTGCCTCAGGGACAGGGATTAATGAAAAACTGTTTTTT.

This CDR3 reads CASSMNRDYNEQFF. The CDR3 nucleotides read TGCGCCAGCAGTATGAACAGGGACTACAATGAGCAGTTCTTC. V gene TRBV5-1 combines with J gene TRBJ2-1; TRBD1 is a possible D gene (6 bases). The CDR3 is made up of 14 amino acids. V lost 5 bases and J lost 3, with 12 bases in between. In germline, CDR1 is SGHRS, CDR2 YFSETQ. The full variable domain, its missing parts supplied by reference TRBV5-1 and TRBJ2-1, is KAGVTQTPRYLIKTRGQQVTLSCSPISGHRSVSWYQQTPGQGLQFLFEYFSETQRNKGNFPGRFSGRQFSNSRSEMNVSTLELGDSALYLCASSMNRDYNEQFFGPGTRLTVL.

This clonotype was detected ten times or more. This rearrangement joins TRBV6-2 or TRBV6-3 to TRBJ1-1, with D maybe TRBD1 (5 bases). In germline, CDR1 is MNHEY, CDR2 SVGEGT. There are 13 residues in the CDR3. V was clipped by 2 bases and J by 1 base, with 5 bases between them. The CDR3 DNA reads TGTGCCAGCAGTTACGGGGGGAACACTGAAGCTTTCTTT. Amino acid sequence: CASSYGGNTEAFF.

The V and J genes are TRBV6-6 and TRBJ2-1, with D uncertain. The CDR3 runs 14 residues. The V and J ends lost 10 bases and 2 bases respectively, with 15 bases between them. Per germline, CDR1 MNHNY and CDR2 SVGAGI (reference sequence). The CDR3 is CATQFGQTYNEQFF. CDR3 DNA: TGTGCCACCCAGTTTGGGCAGACCTACAATGAGCAGTTCTTC.

The CDR3 protein is CASSLERQGGSPLHF. The CDR3 DNA follows: TGTGCCAGCAGCTTAGAGAGACAGGGTGGTTCACCCCTCCACTTT. The V gene is TRBV7-9, the J gene TRBJ1-6, with 7 bases identical to TRBD1. Per the germline V gene, CDR1 is SEHNR and CDR2 is FQNEAQ (reference sequence). CDR3 length equals 15 residues. Germline trimming cut 1 base from V and 9 bases from J; bases unmatched to any gene: 6.

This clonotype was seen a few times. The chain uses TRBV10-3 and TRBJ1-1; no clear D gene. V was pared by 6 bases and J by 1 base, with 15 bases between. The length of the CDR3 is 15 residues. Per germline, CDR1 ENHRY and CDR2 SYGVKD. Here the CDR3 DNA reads TGTGCCATCAGGGCAGGCGCAACCTCGAACACTGAAGCTTTCTTT. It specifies CAIRAGATSNTEAFF.

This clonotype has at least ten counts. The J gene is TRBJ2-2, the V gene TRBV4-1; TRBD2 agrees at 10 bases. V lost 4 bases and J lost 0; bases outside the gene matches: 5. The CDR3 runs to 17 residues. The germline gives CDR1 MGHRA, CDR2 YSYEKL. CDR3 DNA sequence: TGCGCCAGCAGCCCTCGGGGACTAGCGACGAACACCGGGGAGCTGTTTTTT. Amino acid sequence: CASSPRGLATNTGELFF.

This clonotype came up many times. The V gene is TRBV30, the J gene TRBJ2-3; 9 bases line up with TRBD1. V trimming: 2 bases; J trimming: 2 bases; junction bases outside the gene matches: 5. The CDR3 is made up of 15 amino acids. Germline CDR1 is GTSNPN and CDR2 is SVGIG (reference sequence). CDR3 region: CAWSPRDRDTDTQYF. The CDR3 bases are TGTGCCTGGAGTCCCCGGGACAGGGACACAGATACGCAGTATTTT.

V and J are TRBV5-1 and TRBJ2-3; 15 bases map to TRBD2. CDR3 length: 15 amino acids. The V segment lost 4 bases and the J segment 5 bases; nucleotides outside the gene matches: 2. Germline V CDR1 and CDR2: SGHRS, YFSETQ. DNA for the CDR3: TGCGCCAGCAGCGGGGGACTAGCGGGAGGAGATACGCAGTATTTT. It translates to CASSGGLAGGDTQYF.

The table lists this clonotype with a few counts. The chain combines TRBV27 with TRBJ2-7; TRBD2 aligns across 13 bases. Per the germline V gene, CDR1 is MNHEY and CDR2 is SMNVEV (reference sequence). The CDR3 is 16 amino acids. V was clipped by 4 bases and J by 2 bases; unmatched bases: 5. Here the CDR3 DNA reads TGTGCCAGCAGTTACCAACTAGCGGGAGGGCCCTACGAGCAGTACTTC. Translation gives CASSYQLAGGPYEQYF.

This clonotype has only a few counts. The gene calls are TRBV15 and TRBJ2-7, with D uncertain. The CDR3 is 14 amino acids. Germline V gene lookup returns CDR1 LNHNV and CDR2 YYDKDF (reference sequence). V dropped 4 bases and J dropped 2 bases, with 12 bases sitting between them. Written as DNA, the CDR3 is TGTGCCACCAGCACCAGGACCGAAACCTACGAGCAGTACTTC. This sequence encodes CATSTRTETYEQYF.

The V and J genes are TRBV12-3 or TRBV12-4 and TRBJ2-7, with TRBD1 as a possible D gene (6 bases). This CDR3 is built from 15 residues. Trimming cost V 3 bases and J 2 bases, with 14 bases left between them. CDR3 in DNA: TGTGCCAGCAGTTTGGGGGCCGGCGTCCCCTACGAGCAGTACTTC. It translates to CASSLGAGVPYEQYF.

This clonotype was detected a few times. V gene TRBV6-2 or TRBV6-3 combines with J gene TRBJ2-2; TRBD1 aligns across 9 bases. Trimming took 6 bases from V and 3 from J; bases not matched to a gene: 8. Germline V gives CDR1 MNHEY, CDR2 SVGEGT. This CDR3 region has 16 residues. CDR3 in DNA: TGTGCCAGCAGCCCCTTGGGGACAGGGTACACCGGGGAGCTGTTTTTT. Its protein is CASSPLGTGYTGELFF.

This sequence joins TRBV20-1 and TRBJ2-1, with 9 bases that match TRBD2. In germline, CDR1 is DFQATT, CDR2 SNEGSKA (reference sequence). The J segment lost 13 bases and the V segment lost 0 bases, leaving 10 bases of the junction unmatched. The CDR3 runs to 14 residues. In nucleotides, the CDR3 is TGCAGTGCTAGAGATCGGGGCGGGAGGGCCGAACAGTTCTTC. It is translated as CSARDRGGRAEQFF.